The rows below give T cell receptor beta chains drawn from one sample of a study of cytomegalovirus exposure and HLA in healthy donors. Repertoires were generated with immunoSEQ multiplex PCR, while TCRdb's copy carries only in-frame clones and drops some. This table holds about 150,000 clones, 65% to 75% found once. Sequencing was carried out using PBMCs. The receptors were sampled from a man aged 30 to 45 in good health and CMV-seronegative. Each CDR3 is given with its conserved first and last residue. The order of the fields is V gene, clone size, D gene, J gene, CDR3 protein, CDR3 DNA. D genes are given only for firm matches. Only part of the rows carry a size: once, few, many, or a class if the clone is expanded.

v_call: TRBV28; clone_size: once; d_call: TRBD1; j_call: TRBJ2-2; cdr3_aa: CASGTGIFNGELFF; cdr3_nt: TGTGCCAGCGGGACAGGGATCTTCAACGGGGAGCTGTTTTTT
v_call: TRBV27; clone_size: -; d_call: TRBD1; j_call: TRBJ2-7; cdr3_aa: CASSVQGARGEQYF; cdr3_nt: TGTGCCAGCAGTGTCCAGGGGGCGCGAGGGGAGCAGTACTTC
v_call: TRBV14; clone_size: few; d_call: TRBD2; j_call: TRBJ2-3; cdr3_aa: CASSQYLGLATTDTQYF; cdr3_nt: TGTGCCAGCAGCCAATACCTTGGACTAGCGACCACAGATACGCAGTATTTT
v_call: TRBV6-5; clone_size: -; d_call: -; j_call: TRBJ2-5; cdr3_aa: CASSFHTGTSQETQYF; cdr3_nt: TGTGCCAGCAGTTTCCATACTGGGACATCACAAGAGACCCAGTACTTC
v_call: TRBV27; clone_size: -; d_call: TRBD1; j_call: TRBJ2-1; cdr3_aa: CASSVTTGGGNEQFF; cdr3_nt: TGTGCCAGCAGTGTAACGACAGGGGGCGGCAATGAGCAGTTCTTC
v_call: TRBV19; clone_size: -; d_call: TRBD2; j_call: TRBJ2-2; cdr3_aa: CASSTGLAGTGELFF; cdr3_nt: TGTGCCAGTAGTACAGGACTAGCAGGGACAGGGGAGCTGTTTTTT
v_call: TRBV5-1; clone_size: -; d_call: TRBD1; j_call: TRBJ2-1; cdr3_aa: CASSLLTGDGNEQFF; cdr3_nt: TGCGCCAGCAGCCTTCTGACAGGGGATGGCAATGAGCAGTTCTTC
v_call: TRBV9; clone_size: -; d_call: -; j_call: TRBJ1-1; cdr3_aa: CASSVVGQSEAFF; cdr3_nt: TGTGCCAGCAGCGTAGTTGGACAGAGTGAAGCTTTCTTT
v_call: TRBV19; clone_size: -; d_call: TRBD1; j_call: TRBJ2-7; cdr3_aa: CATRDRGKVEQYF; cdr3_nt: TGTGCCACCAGGGACAGGGGGAAGGTCGAGCAGTACTTC
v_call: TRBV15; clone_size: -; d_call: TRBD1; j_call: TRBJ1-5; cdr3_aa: CATSGTGGPGNQPQHF; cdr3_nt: TGTGCCACCAGTGGGACAGGGGGTCCGGGCAATCAGCCCCAGCATTTT
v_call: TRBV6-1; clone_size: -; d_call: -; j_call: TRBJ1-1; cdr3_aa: CASSEPEMNTEAFF; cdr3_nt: TGTGCCAGCAGTGAACCAGAAATGAACACTGAAGCTTTCTTT
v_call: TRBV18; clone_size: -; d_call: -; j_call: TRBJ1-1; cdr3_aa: CASSPTGTPEAFF; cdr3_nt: TGTGCCAGCTCACCCACAGGGACACCTGAAGCTTTCTTT
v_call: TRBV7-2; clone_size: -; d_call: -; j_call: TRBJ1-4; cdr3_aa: CASRRGGRTNEKLFF; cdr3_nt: TGTGCCTCCCGCCGGGGAGGAAGAACTAATGAAAAACTGTTTTTT
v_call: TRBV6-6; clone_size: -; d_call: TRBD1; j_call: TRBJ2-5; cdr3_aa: CASSYSQGAGETQYF; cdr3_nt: TGTGCCAGCAGTTACTCGCAGGGGGCGGGCGAGACCCAGTACTTC
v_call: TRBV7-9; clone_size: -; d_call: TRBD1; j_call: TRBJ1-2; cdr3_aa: CASSPGQGLGYGYPF; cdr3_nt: TGTGCCAGCAGCCCCGGACAGGGGCTCGGCTATGGCTACCCCTTC
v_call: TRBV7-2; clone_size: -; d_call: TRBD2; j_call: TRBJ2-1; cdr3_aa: CASSLGTSGGNEQFF; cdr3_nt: TGTGCCAGCAGCCTCGGGACTAGCGGGGGGAATGAGCAGTTCTTC
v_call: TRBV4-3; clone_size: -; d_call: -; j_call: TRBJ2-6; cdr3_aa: CASSQDRGSGANVLTF; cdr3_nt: TGCGCCAGCAGCCAAGATCGGGGGTCTGGGGCCAACGTCCTGACTTTC
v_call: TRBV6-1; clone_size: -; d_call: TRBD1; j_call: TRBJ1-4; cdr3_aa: CASSPGTGGNEKLFF; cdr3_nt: TGTGCCAGCAGCCCTGGGACAGGGGGTAATGAAAAACTGTTTTTT
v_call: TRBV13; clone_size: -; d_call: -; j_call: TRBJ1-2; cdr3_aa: CASSLARRGYTF; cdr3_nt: TGTGCCAGCAGCTTAGCACGGAGGGGCTACACCTTC
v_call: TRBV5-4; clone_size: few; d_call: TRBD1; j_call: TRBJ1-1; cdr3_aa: CASSYYRGDTEAFF; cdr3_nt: TGCGCCAGCAGCTACTACAGGGGGGACACTGAAGCTTTCTTT
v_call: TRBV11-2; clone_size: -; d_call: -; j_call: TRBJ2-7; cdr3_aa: CASSLSMLEEQYF; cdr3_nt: TGTGCCAGCAGCTTGTCTATGTTAGAGGAGCAGTACTTC
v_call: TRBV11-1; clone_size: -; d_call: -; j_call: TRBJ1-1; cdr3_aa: CASTMDSLNTEAFF; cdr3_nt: TGTGCCAGCACGATGGACAGTTTGAACACTGAAGCTTTCTTT
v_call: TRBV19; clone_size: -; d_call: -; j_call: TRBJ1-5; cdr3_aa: CASSLQGSNQPQHF; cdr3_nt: TGTGCCAGTAGCCTCCAGGGGAGCAATCAGCCCCAGCATTTT
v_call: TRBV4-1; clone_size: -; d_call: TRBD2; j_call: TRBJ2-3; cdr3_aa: CASRPTSGGPSTDTQYF; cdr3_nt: TGCGCCAGCAGACCGACTAGCGGGGGGCCGAGCACAGATACGCAGTATTTT
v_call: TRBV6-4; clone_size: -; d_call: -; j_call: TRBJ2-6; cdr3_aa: CASSPGIGGANVLTF; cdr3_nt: TGTGCCAGCAGCCCGGGGATCGGTGGGGCCAACGTCCTGACTTTC
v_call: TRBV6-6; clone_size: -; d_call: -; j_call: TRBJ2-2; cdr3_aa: CATPDSSNTGELFF; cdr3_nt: TGTGCCACCCCGGACAGCTCGAACACCGGGGAGCTGTTTTTT
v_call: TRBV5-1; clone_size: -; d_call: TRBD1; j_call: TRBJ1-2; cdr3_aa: CASSGSGTGLGGYTF; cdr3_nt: TGCGCCAGCAGCGGCTCCGGGACAGGGTTAGGCGGCTACACCTTC
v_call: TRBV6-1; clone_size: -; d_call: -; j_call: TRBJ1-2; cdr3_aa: CASSEQGAGYTF; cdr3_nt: TGTGCCAGCAGTGAACAGGGCGCGGGCTACACCTTC
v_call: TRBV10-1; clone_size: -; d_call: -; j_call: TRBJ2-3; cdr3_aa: CASIKSADTQYF; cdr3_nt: TGCGCCAGCATAAAGTCCGCGGATACGCAGTATTTT
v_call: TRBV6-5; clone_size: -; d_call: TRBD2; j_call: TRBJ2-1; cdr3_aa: CASRFGLAGAQFF; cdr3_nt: TGTGCCAGCAGGTTCGGACTAGCGGGGGCCCAGTTCTTC
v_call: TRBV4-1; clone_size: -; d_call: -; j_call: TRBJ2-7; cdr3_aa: CASSQVEKAGRFNEQYF; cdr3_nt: TGCGCCAGCAGCCAAGTAGAGAAGGCAGGGCGTTTCAACGAGCAGTACTTC
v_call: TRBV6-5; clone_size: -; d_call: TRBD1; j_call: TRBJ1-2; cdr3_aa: CASSYPGTGTYGYTF; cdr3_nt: TGTGCCAGCAGTTACCCTGGGACAGGGACCTATGGCTACACCTTC
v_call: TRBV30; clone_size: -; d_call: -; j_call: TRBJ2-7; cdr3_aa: CAWSYTDSYEQYF; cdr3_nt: TGTGCCTGGAGTTACACTGACAGCTACGAGCAGTACTTC
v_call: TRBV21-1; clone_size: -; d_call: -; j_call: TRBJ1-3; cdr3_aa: CASSKFGGARSGNTIYF; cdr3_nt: TGTGCCAGCAGCAAATTTGGCGGGGCCCGCTCTGGAAACACCATATATTTT
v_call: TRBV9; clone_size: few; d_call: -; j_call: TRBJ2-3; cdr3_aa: CASSVRGEVPDTQYF; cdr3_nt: TGTGCCAGCAGCGTAAGAGGTGAAGTCCCAGATACGCAGTATTTT
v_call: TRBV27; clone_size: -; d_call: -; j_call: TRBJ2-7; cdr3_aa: CASSSATDTYEQYF; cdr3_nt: TGTGCCAGCAGTTCAGCAACGGACACTTACGAGCAGTACTTC
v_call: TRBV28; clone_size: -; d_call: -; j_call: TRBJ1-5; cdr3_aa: CASRTGTDSNQPQHF; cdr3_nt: TGTGCCAGCAGGACAGGTACGGATAGCAATCAGCCCCAGCATTTT
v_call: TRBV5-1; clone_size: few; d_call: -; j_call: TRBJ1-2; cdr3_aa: CASSEGLLNYGYTF; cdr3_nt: TGCGCCAGCAGCGAAGGACTCCTTAACTATGGCTACACCTTC
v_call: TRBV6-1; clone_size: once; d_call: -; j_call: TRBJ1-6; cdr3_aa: CASSDPLITRETYNSPLNF; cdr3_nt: TGTGCCAGCAGTGACCCCTTGATTACCAGGGAAACCTATAATTCACCCCTCAACTTT
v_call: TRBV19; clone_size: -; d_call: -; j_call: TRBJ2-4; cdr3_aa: CASSIRAGEGQYF; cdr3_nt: TGTGCCAGTAGTATCCGGGCAGGGGAGGGACAGTACTTC
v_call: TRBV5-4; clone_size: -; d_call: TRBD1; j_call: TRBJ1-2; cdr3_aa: CASSLRQGAATNYGYTF; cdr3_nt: TGTGCCAGCAGCTTGAGGCAGGGGGCTGCAACTAACTATGGCTACACCTTC
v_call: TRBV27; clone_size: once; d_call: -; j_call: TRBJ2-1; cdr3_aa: CASSSEQGTYNEQFF; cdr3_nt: TGTGCCAGCAGTTCCGAACAGGGTACCTACAATGAGCAGTTCTTC
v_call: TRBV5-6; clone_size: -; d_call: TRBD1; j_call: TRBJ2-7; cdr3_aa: CASSDTGGAFYEQYF; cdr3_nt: TGTGCCAGCAGCGATACAGGGGGCGCATTCTACGAGCAGTACTTC
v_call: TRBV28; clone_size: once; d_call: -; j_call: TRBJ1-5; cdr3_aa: CASRQGQSQPQHF; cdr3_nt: TGTGCCAGCAGACAGGGTCAATCACAGCCCCAGCATTTT
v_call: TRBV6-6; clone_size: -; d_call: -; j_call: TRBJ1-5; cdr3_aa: CASSYPEGNQPQHF; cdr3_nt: TGTGCCAGCAGTTACCCCGAGGGCAATCAGCCCCAGCATTTT
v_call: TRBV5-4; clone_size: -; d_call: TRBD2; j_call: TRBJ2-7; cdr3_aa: CASTPGGGEPSYEQYF; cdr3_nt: TGTGCCAGCACCCCGGGGGGAGGGGAACCTTCCTACGAGCAGTACTTC
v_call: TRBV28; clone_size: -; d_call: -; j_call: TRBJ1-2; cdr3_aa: CATRLRGYGYTF; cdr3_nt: TGTGCCACCCGGCTTAGGGGCTATGGCTACACCTTC
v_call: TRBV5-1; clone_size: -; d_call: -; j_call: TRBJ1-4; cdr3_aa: CASSLRKSGSLENEKLFF; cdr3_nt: TGCGCCAGCAGCTTGCGGAAAAGTGGGAGCTTGGAAAATGAAAAACTGTTTTTT
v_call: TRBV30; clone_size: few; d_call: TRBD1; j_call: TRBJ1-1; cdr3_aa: CAWGRGITEAFF; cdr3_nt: TGTGCCTGGGGCAGGGGGATCACTGAAGCTTTCTTT
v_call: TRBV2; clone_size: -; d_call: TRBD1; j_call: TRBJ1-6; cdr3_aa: CASNRGGSPLHF; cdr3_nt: TGTGCCAGCAACAGGGGAGGTTCACCCCTCCACTTT
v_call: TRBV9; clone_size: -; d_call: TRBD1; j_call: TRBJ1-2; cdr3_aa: CASSGGQGARGYTF; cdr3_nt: TGTGCCAGCAGTGGCGGACAGGGGGCGAGGGGCTACACCTTC
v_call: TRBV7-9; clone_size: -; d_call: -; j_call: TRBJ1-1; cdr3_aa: CASSQGGRGQAFF; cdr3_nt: TGTGCCAGCAGTCAAGGGGGGAGGGGCCAAGCTTTCTTT
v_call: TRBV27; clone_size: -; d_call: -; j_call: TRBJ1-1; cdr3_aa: CASSFGGYTEAFF; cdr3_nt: TGTGCCAGCAGTTTTGGGGGGTACACTGAAGCTTTCTTT
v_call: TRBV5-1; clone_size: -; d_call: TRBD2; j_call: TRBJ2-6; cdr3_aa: CASSPQTSGGRDGANVLTF; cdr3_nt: TGCGCCAGCAGCCCGCAGACTAGCGGGGGGAGGGATGGGGCCAACGTCCTGACTTTC
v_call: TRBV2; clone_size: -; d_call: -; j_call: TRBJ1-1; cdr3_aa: CASSWTPNTEAFF; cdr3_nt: TGTGCCAGCAGTTGGACACCGAACACTGAAGCTTTCTTT
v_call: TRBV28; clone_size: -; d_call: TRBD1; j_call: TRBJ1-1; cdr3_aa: CASSRPQGGTEAFF; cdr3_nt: TGTGCCAGCAGTCGACCCCAGGGGGGCACTGAAGCTTTCTTT
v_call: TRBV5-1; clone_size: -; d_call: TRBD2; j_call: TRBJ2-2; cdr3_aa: CASSPTGGSTGELFF; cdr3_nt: TGCGCCAGCAGCCCGACGGGGGGGTCGACCGGGGAGCTGTTTTTT
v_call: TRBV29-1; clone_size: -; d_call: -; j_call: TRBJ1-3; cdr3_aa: CSVSRGNTIYF; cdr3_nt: TGCAGCGTCTCCAGGGGAAACACCATATATTTT
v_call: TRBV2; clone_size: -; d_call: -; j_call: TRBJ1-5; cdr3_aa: CASSEGGMGNQPQHF; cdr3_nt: TGTGCCAGCAGTGAAGGAGGGATGGGCAATCAGCCCCAGCATTTT
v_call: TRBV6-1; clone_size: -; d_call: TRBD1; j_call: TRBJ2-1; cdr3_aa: CASSEIQGAWNEQFF; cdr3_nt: TGTGCCAGCAGTGAAATACAGGGGGCGTGGAATGAGCAGTTCTTC